Each of the 25 T cell receptor beta chains below was sequenced from the same sample in a study of beta chain features in type 1 diabetes. General study findings and limits: People with Type 1 diabetes carried modestly yet significantly shorter TCRB CDR3s in all four CD4+ subsets.

Their specific antigens are unknown. As every portion of the isolated RNA was reverse transcribed, the sequencing read expressed TCRB transcripts. Assay used: immunoSEQ multiplex PCR; TCRdb lists only in-frame clones, some missing. The sample lists around 690,000 clones; 9.5% to 15% were seen once. Material: naive CD4+ T cells from blood. The receptors were sampled from a man aged 25-45 years with type 1 diabetes.

V gene TRBV11-3 combines with J gene TRBJ2-5, with D maybe TRBD2 (6 bases). Trimming took off 8 bases at V and 2 bases at J, with 15 bases between the two ends. Germline V gives CDR1 SGHNT, CDR2 YENEEA. The CDR3 contains 14 residues. The CDR3 is CASGLGGAQETQYF. DNA for the CDR3: TGTGCCAGCGGATTGGGCGGGGCACAAGAGACCCAGTACTTC. The variable domain in full, with the rest retrieved from reference TRBV11-3 and TRBJ2-5, is EAGVVQSPRYKIIEKKQPVAFWCNPISGHNTLYWYLQNLGQGPELLIRYENEEAVDDSQLPKDRFSAERLKGVDSTLKIQPAELGDSAVYLCASGLGGAQETQYFGPGTRLLVL.

The J gene is TRBJ1-6, the V gene TRBV7-2, with 7 positions matching TRBD1. The CDR3 consists of 18 residues. Per the germline V gene, CDR1 is SGHTA and CDR2 is FQGNSA. J gave up 5 bases and V 2 bases, and 12 bases lay outside the gene matches. The CDR3 region is CASSLRHQGQFDNSPLHF. In DNA form, the CDR3 reads TGTGCCAGCAGCTTAAGGCACCAGGGACAGTTTGATAATTCACCCCTCCACTTT. The full variable domain, rest sourced from reference TRBV7-2 and TRBJ1-6, is GAGVSQSPSNKVTEKGKDVELRCDPISGHTALYWYRQSLGQGLEFLIYFQGNSAPDKSGLPSDRFSAERTGGSVSTLTIQRTQQEDSAVYLCASSLRHQGQFDNSPLHFGNGTRLTVT.

The J gene is TRBJ1-4, the V gene TRBV25-1, with D tentatively TRBD1 (6 bases). This CDR3 is 17 amino acids long. Between the trimmed V and J ends, which lost 6 bases and 7 bases, there was a span of 24 bases. CDR1 is MGHDK, CDR2 SYGVNS, per germline. The CDR3 reads CASRSSSLRGHFEKLFF. In DNA, the CDR3 is TGTGCCAGCAGATCAAGCTCCTTAAGGGGACATTTTGAAAAACTGTTTTTT.

Only a few counts were recorded for this clone. The chain combines TRBV21-1 with TRBJ2-3; the table names TRBD2, a call not compared with the DNA. TRBV21-1 is a pseudogene segment. The CDR3 extends over 18 amino acids. This CDR3 is CASSKLAGIKQPTDTQYF. The CDR3, as DNA: TGTGCCAGCAGCAAATTAGCGGGGATTAAACAACCCACAGATACGCAGTATTTT.

The genes are TRBV5-4 and TRBJ2-3, with 7 positions matching TRBD2. CDR1 and CDR2 from the germline V gene are SGHNT and YYREEE (reference sequence). CDR3 size: 15 residues. V gave up 0 bases and J gave up 4 bases; unmatched junction bases: 5. The CDR3 DNA follows: TGTGCCAGCAGCTTGGAACTAGCGAGGGCAGATACGCAGTATTTT. Translating it yields CASSLELARADTQYF.

The chain has TRBV19 and TRBJ2-7, with D perhaps being TRBD1 or TRBD2 (5 bases each). V was clipped by 5 bases and J by 3 bases, with 23 bases between them. Germline values: CDR1 LNHDA, CDR2 SQIVND (reference sequence). The CDR3 runs to 17 residues. The CDR3 loop reads CASSPRGGVGNLYEQYF. DNA for the CDR3: TGTGCCAGTAGTCCTCGTGGGGGAGTGGGAAACCTCTACGAGCAGTACTTC.

This clone occurred a few times. V usage is TRBV5-1 and J usage is TRBJ2-7; tentative D call: TRBD2 (5 bases). The CDR3 consists of 14 residues. Germline CDR1 reads SGHRS; CDR2 reads YFSETQ. Trimming shortened V by 3 bases and J by 5 bases, and 15 bases separated the two germline ends. CDR3 in amino acids: CASSSGWRTHEQYF. The CDR3 DNA sequence: TGCGCCAGCAGCTCCGGATGGAGGACCCACGAGCAGTACTTC.

The CDR3 here is CASSPPTDYLGNIQYF. The CDR3 DNA sequence: TGCGCCAGCAGCCCCCCGACAGACTACTTGGGGAACATTCAGTACTTC. The chain employs TRBV5-1 and TRBJ2-4, with D perhaps matching TRBD1 or TRBD2 (5 bases each). CDR1 SGHRS and CDR2 YFSETQ come from the germline V gene. V was shortened by 4 bases and J by 7 bases, with 21 bases between the two germline ends. The CDR3 loop spans 16 amino acids.

J is TRBJ1-1 and V is TRBV18; TRBD1 is a possible D gene (6 bases). V was shortened by 0 bases and J by 7 bases, with 18 bases between the two germline ends. This CDR3 region has 16 residues. The germline V gene has CDR1 KGHSH and CDR2 LQKENI. The CDR3 nucleotides are TGTGCCAGCTCACCACCGAACGGGGGCTCCGATGGTGAAGCTTTCTTT. This gives the protein CASSPPNGGSDGEAFF.

The chain couples TRBV4-3 to TRBJ2-3; D might be TRBD1 or TRBD2, each matching 6 bases. Between the trimmed V and J ends, which lost 1 base and 4 bases, there was a span of 18 bases. Germline V gene sequence: CDR1 LGHNA, CDR2 YSLEER. CDR3 length: 17 residues. CDR3 amino acids: CASSQAPRGQKADTQYF. The CDR3 coding sequence is TGCGCCAGCAGCCAAGCCCCCCGGGGGCAGAAAGCAGATACGCAGTATTTT.

The chain employs TRBV30 and TRBJ2-7; D possibly corresponds to TRBD1 (6 bases). Germline CDR1 is GTSNPN and CDR2 is SVGIG (reference sequence). Trimming cost V 2 bases and J 0 bases, with 8 bases left between them. The CDR3 totals 13 residues. The CDR3 DNA follows: TGTGCCTGGAGTAGGGGACACTCCTACGAGCAGTACTTC. Amino acids: CAWSRGHSYEQYF.

This clone has just a few counts. Within the sample, other DNA sequences also encode this same CDR3. The chain couples TRBV20-1 to TRBJ2-7; no clear D gene. V lost 5 bases, J lost 2 bases, and 4 bases lay in between. Germline CDR1 and CDR2: DFQATT and SNEGSKA (reference sequence). The CDR3 has 10 residues. The CDR3 protein is CSAGTYEQYF. Here the CDR3 DNA reads TGCAGTGCTGGCACCTACGAGCAGTACTTC.

The chain joins TRBV25-1 to TRBJ2-7; D is undetermined. The germline V and J ends were trimmed by 3 bases and 2 bases, with 23 bases remaining between them. CDR3 size: 18 residues. Germline values: CDR1 MGHDK, CDR2 SYGVNS. CDR3 protein: CASSDLGLLGSPPYEQYF. In DNA form, the CDR3 reads TGTGCCAGCAGTGATCTGGGTCTCTTGGGCTCCCCTCCCTACGAGCAGTACTTC.

In its sample, this clone was seen a few times. The chain employs TRBV18 and TRBJ2-7, with D perhaps TRBD1 (5 bases). The V gene's germline CDR1 is KGHSH and CDR2 LQKENI. Trimming stripped 0 bases from V and 4 bases from J, with 19 bases between. The CDR3 runs to 17 residues. CDR3 bases: TGTGCCAGCTCACCACCGTTAGGGGAATTGGACCGATACGAGCAGTACTTC. This sequence encodes CASSPPLGELDRYEQYF.

The rearrangement links TRBV7-2 to TRBJ2-2; D may be TRBD2 (6 bases). The germline gives CDR1 SGHTA, CDR2 FQGNSA. The ends were cut back, 1 base at V and 4 bases at J, with 19 bases in the middle. This CDR3 is 18 amino acids long. The CDR3 region is CASSLVNPLGGVTGELFF. CDR3 nucleotides: TGTGCCAGCAGCTTAGTTAACCCCCTCGGAGGGGTCACCGGGGAGCTGTTTTTT.

V usage is TRBV9 and J usage is TRBJ2-7; D possibly corresponds to TRBD2 (6 bases). The CDR3 covers 16 residues. Trimming took 0 bases from V and 3 from J, leaving 16 bases between them. Germline V lookup: CDR1 SGDLS, CDR2 YYNGEE. The CDR3 region has the DNA TGTGCCAGCAGCGTAGGCGGGGTAGGGAATTTCTACGAGCAGTACTTC. It specifies CASSVGGVGNFYEQYF.

This clone was detected a few times. The genes are TRBV4-3 and TRBJ2-6; D assignment may be TRBD1 or TRBD2 (5 bases each). V was trimmed by 0 bases and J by 3 bases, leaving 15 bases between them. CDR3 length: 18 residues. CDR1 is LGHNA and CDR2 is YSLEER in the germline V gene. CDR3 region: CASSQDRSGLRGANVLTF. CDR3 nucleotide sequence: TGCGCCAGCAGCCAAGATCGTTCGGGGCTGCGTGGGGCCAACGTCCTGACTTTC.

This clone occurred a few times. This rearrangement joins TRBV29-1 to TRBJ1-2, with 9 positions matching TRBD1. This CDR3 is built from 14 residues. The germline V gene encodes CDR1 SQVTM and CDR2 ANQGSEA. The V gene end was trimmed by 5 bases and the J gene end by 3 bases; junction bases not matched to a gene: 7. This CDR3 is CSVLRTGADYGYTF. The CDR3 DNA sequence: TGCAGCGTTTTGCGGACAGGGGCGGACTATGGCTACACCTTC.

This clone appeared a few times. The V call is TRBV4-2, the J call TRBJ2-1; a possible D gene is TRBD2 (6 bases). From germline, CDR1 is LGHNA and CDR2 YNFKEQ. CDR3 length equals 18 residues. The ends were cut back, 1 base at V and 0 bases at J, with 16 bases in the middle. CDR3 sequence: CASSQVGGRLRSYNEQFF. The CDR3 coding sequence is TGTGCCAGCAGCCAAGTTGGAGGGAGGCTACGCTCCTACAATGAGCAGTTCTTC.

The chain joins TRBV6-5 to TRBJ1-2; D is ambiguous. The V gene's germline CDR1 is MNHEY and CDR2 SVGAGI. This CDR3 has 14 amino acids. V was cut by 5 bases and J by 0 bases, with 10 bases left in between. CDR3 loop: CASSRTAANYGYTF. The DNA of the CDR3 is TGTGCCAGCAGTCGGACGGCGGCTAACTATGGCTACACCTTC.

This clone was seen a few times. The chain couples TRBV6-1 to TRBJ2-1; D call uncertain. The germline CDR1 and CDR2 sequences are MNHNS and SASEGT. The CDR3 has 14 residues. V lost 5 bases to trimming and J lost 11 bases, with 19 bases between them. The CDR3 here is CASSTRVPQSQQFF. In nucleotides, the CDR3 is TGTGCCAGCAGTACCCGGGTTCCTCAGAGTCAGCAGTTCTTC.

In regard to this clone: The same CDR3 can be traced to other DNA sequences in this sample. The genes are TRBV6-5 and TRBJ1-6; D ambiguous. The CDR3 is 12 amino acids. Germline V gene data show CDR1 as MNHEY and CDR2 as SVGAGI. With 0 bases removed from V and 7 bases from J, the gap between germline ends came to 1 base. CDR3 in DNA: TGTGCCAGCAGTTACTCAAATTCACCCCTCCACTTT. It is translated as CASSYSNSPLHF.

The genes are TRBV19 and TRBJ1-2; unclear D gene. V lost 4 bases to trimming and J lost 8 bases, with 17 bases between them. The CDR3 extends over 14 amino acids. Per germline, CDR1 LNHDA and CDR2 SQIVND (reference sequence). The CDR3 sequence is CASSRSGSPTGYTF. The CDR3 nucleotides are TGTGCCAGTAGTAGGTCCGGGAGCCCAACGGGCTACACCTTC.

The gene calls are TRBV25-1 and TRBJ2-5; TRBD1 might be the D (5 bases). The CDR3 consists of 17 residues. Germline CDR1 is MGHDK and CDR2 is SYGVNS. The V and J ends lost 8 bases and 1 base respectively, with 23 bases between them. CDR3 residues: CASALQKDTTPQETQYF. CDR3 sequence (DNA): TGTGCCAGCGCCCTACAGAAGGACACCACTCCCCAAGAGACCCAGTACTTC. Full variable domain (remainder filled in from reference TRBV25-1 and TRBJ2-5): EADIYQTPRYLVIGTGKKITLECSQTMGHDKMYWYQQDPGMELHLIHYSYGVNSTEKGDLSSESTVSRIRTEHFPLTLESARPSHTSQYLCASALQKDTTPQETQYFGPGTRLLVL.

Regarding this clone: In the same sample, other DNA sequences code for this CDR3. The chain is built from TRBV5-1 and TRBJ1-5; 7 bases agree with TRBD1. With V trimmed by 1 base and J by 1 base, 2 bases remained unmatched. This CDR3 spans 15 amino acids. Germline loops: CDR1 SGHRS, CDR2 YFSETQ. CDR3 residues: CASSLQGGSNQPQHF. DNA of the CDR3: TGCGCCAGCAGCTTGCAGGGGGGCAGCAATCAGCCCCAGCATTTT.